The source of this TCR beta chain is a study of cytomegalovirus exposure and HLA in healthy donors. Overall study findings and caveats: A later analysis appeared to link common viral pathogens to several of the most significant clusters. The Asian-associated ancestry cluster reportedly had fewer N-insertions than the approximately 670-donor mean in a later analysis.

The length of the CDR3 is 15 residues. Germline V lookup: CDR1 SNHLY, CDR2 FYNNEI. Regarding this clone: What it binds is unknown. A junction boundary mismatches the germline segment, possibly from a read error.

Primers: 60 Vbeta forward and 13 Jbeta reverse. The table came from immunoSEQ multiplex PCR; TCRdb's copy has only in-frame clones and leaves some out. Here the sample table reports around 52,000 clones. As for the donors, each was a healthy bone marrow donor. The sequenced sample consisted of PBMCs. The chain has TRBV2 and TRBJ1-6; D perhaps matches TRBD1 (5 bases). This clonotype was sampled from a woman between 45 and 65 years old in good health and CMV-seropositive. The CDR3 coding sequence is TGTGCCAGCTTAGCGGCAGGGATGGGTAATTCACCCCTCCGCTTT. Its translation: CASLAAGMGNSPLRF. The full variable domain, completed using reference TRBV2 and TRBJ1-6, is EPEVTQTPSHQVTQMGQEVILRCVPISNHLYFYWYRQILGQKVEFLVSFYNNEISEKSEIFDDQFSVERPDGSNFTLKIRSTKLEDSAMYFCASLAAGMGNSPLRFGNGTRLTVT.